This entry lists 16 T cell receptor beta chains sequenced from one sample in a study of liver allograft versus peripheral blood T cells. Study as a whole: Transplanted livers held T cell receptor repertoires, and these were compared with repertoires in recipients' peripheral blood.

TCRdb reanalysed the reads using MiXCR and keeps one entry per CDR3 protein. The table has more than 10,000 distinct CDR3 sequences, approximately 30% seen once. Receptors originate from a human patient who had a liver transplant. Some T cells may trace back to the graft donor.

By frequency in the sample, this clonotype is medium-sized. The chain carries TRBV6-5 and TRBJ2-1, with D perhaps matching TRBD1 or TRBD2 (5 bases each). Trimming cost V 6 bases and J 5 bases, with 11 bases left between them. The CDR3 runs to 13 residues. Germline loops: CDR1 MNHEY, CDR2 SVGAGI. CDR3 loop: CASRGDGNNEQFF. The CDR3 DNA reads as TGTGCCAGCAGGGGGGACGGAAACAATGAGCAGTTCTTC.

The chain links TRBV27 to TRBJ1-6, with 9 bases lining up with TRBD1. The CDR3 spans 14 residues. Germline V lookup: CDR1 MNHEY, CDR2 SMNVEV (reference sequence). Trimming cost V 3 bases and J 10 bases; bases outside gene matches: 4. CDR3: CASSFWTGESPLHF. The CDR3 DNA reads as TGTGCCAGCAGTTTCTGGACAGGGGAATCACCCCTCCACTTT.

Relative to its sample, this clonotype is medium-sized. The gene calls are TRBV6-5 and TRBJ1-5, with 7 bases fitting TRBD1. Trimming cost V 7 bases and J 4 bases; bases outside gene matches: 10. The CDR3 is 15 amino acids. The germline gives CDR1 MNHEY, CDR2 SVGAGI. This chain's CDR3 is CASTKTGSGNQPQHF. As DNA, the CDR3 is TGTGCCAGCACCAAGACAGGGAGTGGGAATCAGCCCCAGCATTTT.

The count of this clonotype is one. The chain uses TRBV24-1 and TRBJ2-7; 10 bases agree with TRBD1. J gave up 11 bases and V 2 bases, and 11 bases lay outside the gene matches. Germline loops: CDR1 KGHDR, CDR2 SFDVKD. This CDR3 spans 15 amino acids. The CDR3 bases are TGTGCCACCAGTGATTCCGGGACAGGGGACCCTAGGGAGTACTTC. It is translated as CATSDSGTGDPREYF.

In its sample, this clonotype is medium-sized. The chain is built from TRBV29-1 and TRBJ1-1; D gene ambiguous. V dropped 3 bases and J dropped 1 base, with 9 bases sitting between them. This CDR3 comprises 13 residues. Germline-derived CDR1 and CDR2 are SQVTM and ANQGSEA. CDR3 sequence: CSVDSPENTEAFF. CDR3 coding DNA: TGCAGCGTTGATAGTCCGGAGAACACTGAAGCTTTCTTT.

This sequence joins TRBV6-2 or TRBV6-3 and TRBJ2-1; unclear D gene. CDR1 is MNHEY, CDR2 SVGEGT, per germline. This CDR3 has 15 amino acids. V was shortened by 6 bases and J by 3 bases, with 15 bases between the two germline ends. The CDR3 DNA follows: TGTGCCAGCAGCCCCACGTTAACGGGCTACAATGAGCAGTTCTTC. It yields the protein CASSPTLTGYNEQFF.

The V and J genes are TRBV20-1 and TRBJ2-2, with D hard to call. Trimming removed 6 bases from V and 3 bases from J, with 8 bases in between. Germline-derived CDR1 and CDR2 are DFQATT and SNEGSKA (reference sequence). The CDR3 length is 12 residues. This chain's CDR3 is CSAQPHTGELFF. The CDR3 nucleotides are TGCAGTGCCCAACCCCACACCGGGGAGCTGTTTTTT.

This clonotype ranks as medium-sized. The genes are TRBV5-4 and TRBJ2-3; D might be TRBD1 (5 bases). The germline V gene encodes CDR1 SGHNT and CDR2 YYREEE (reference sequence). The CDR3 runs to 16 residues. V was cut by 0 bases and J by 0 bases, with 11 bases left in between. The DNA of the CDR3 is TGTGCCAGCAGCTTGGGAGCTGACAGAAGCACAGATACGCAGTATTTT. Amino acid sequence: CASSLGADRSTDTQYF.

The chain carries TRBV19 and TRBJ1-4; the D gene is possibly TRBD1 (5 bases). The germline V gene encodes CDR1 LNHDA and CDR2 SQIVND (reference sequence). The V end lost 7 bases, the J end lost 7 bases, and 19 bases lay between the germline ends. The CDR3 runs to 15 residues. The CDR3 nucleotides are TGTGCCAGTACTAATCCTGGAGGGGCGGTTGAAAAACTGTTTTTT. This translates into CASTNPGGAVEKLFF.

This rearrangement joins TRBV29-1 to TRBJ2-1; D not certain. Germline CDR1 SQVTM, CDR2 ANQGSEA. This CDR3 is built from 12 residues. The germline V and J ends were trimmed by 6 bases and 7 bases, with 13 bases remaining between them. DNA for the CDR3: TGCAGCGTCGAATCTTCTAGAAATGAGCAGTTCTTC. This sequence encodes CSVESSRNEQFF.

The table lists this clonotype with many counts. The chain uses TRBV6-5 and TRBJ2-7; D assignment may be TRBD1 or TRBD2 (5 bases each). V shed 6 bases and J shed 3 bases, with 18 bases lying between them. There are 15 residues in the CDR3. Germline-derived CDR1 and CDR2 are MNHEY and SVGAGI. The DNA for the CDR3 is TGTGCCAGCAGCAACGGGGCGGAACCGATCTACGAGCAGTACTTC. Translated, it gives CASSNGAEPIYEQYF.

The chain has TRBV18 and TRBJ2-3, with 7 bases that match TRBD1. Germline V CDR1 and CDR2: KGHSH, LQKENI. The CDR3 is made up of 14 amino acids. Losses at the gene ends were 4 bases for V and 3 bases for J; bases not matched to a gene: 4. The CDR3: CASSQGARTDTQYF. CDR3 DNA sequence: TGTGCCAGCTCACAGGGGGCGAGGACAGATACGCAGTATTTT.

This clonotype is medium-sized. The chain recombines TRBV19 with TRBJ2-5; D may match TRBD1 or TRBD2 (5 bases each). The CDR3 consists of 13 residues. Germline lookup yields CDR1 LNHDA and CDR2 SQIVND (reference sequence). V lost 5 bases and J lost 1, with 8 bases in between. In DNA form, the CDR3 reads TGTGCCAGTAGTGGGGGTGCCCAAGAGACCCAGTACTTC. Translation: CASSGGAQETQYF.

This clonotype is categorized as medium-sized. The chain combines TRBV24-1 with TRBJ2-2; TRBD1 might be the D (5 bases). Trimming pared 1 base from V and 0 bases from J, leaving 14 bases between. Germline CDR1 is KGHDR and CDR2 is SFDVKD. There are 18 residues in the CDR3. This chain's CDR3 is CATSDFPPGAANTGELFF. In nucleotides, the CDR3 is TGTGCCACCAGTGATTTTCCCCCTGGGGCGGCGAACACCGGGGAGCTGTTTTTT.

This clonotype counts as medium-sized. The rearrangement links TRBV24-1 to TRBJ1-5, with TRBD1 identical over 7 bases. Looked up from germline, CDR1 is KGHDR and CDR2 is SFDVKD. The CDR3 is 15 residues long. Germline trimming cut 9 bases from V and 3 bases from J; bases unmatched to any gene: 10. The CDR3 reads CATQPGGQNNQPQHF. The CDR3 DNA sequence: TGTGCCACCCAGCCAGGGGGGCAAAACAATCAGCCCCAGCATTTT.

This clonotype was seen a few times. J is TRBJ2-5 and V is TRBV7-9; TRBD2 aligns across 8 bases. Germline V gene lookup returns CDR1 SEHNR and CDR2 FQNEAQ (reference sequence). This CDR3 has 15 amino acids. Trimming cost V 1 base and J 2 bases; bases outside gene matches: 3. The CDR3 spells CASSLGSGVQETQYF. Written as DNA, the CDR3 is TGTGCCAGCAGCTTAGGTAGCGGGGTGCAAGAGACCCAGTACTTC.